This TCR beta chain derives from a study of shared clonotypes between healthy human individuals. This CDR3 is 17 amino acids long. The V segment lost 2 bases and the J segment 7 bases; nucleotides outside the gene matches: 13. The germline CDR1 and CDR2 sequences are MDHEN and SYDVKM. The assay was immunoSEQ multiplex PCR, and TCRdb's table has in-frame clones only and misses some. The repertoire holds about half a million clones, with 81% as singletons. Sequenced: PBMCs. V is TRBV28 and J is TRBJ2-7, with 11 bases matching TRBD2. The sequence derives from a woman aged 40 to 49 in good health. Some clones in this sample may be carry-over from other donors' samples. The CDR3 sequence is CASSLLPGASGRYEQYF. The CDR3 region has the DNA TGTGCCAGCAGTTTACTCCCTGGGGCTAGCGGGAGGTATGAGCAGTACTTC.